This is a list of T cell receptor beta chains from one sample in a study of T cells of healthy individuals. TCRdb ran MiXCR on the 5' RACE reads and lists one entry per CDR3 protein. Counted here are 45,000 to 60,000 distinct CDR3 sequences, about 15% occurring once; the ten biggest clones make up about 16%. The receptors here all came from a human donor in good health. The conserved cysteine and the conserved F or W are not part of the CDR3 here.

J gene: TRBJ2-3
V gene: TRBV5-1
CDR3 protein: ASSSTGTSMKY

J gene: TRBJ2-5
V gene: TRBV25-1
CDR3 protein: ASRGTGGGQETQY

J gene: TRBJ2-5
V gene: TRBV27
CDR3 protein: ASSRVRGEVEPETQY

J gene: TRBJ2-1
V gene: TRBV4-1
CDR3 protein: ASSLQTSGSLDEQF

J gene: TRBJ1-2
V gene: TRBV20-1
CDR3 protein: SARRDTYGYT

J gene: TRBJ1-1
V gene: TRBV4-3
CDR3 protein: ASSQEAADNTEAF

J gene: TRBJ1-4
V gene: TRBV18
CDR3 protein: ASRQATNEKLF

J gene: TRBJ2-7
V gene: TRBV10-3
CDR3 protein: AISEGRGSYEQY

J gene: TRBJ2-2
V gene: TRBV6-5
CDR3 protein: ASSRGPGGELF

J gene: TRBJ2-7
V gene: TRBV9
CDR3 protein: ASSSTDKINTGQY

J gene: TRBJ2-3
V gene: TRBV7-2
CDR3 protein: ASSLGELAADTQY

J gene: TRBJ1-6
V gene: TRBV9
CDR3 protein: ASSAWPGGGADSPLH

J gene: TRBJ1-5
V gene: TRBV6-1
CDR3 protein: ASSEILEGNQPQH

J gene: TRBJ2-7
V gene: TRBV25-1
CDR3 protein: ASSAQREEKGIEQY

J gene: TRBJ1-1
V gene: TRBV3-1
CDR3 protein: ASIRQGGTEAF

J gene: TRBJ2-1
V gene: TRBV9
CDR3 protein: ASSVASAGGYNEQF

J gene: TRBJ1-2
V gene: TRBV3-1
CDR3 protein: ASSRTGSQYGYT

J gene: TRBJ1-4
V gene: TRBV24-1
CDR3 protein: ATSEGENEKLF